This T cell receptor (beta chain) was obtained from a study of CD8+ T cells in alopecia areata. cDNA prepared by RNA extraction and subsequent reverse transcription served as the template for sequencing. Clones were read by immunoSEQ multiplex PCR, and TCRdb kept only the in-frame ones, dropping some. The data hold tens of thousands of clones, with 29% observed a single time. Remarks on this clone: Its target is unknown.

Notes on the study in general: Scalp clonality, along with expanded CD8+ clones among the top 100, was significantly decreased by tofacitinib. Just one nonresponder means the tie between baseline CD8+ expansion and response stays uncertain. While patients received tofacitinib, many expanded lesional clones remained present in scalp and blood.

Indicated treatment: oral pan-JAK inhibitor, 5-10 mg twice daily. Cell sorting on a FACSAria was used to separate CD4+ and CD8+ T cells from the PBMCs. Here the sequenced sample was CD8+ T cells sorted from blood, taken at week 4, from a patient treated with tofacitinib. The TCR originated in a human donor with alopecia areata.

The chain's CDR3 is CASSQHRTAYNEQFF. CDR3 nucleotides: TGTGCCAGCAGCCAACACAGGACAGCCTACAATGAGCAGTTCTTC. This chain uses TRBV14 with TRBJ2-1, with D tentatively TRBD1 (6 bases). The CDR3 covers 15 residues. Germline V CDR1 and CDR2: SGHDN, FVKESK. V dropped 2 bases and J dropped 2 bases, with 10 bases sitting between them. The entire variable domain, with the rest obtained from reference TRBV14 and TRBJ2-1, is as follows: EAGVTQFPSHSVIEKGQTVTLRCDPISGHDNLYWYRRVMGKEIKFLLHFVKESKQDESGMPNNRFLAERTGGTYSTLKVQPAELEDSGVYFCASSQHRTAYNEQFFGPGTRLTVL.